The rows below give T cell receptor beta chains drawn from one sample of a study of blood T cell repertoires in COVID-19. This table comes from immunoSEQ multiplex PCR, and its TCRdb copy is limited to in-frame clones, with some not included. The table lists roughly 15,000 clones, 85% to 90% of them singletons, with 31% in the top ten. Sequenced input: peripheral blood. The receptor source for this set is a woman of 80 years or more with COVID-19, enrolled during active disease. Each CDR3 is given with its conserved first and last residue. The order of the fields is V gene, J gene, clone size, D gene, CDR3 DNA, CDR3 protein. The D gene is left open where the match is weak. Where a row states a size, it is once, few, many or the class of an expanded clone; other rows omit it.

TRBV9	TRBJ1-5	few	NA	TGTGCCAGCACCCCAGGAGGGGAGGATCAGCCCCAGCATTTT	CASTPGGEDQPQHF
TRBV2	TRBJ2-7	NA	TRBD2	TGTGCCAGCAGGAAGGGACTAGCGGGAGGGGACGAGCAGTACTTC	CASRKGLAGGDEQYF
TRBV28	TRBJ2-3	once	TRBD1	TGTGCCAGCAGTCCCTCAGGACAGGGAATAGATACGCAGTATTTT	CASSPSGQGIDTQYF
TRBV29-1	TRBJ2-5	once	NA	TGCAGCGTCCTCCAAGAGACCCAGTACTTC	CSVLQETQYF
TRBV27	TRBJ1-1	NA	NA	TGTGCCAGCAGTACGGGAGTGGGGACTGAAGCTTTCTTT	CASSTGVGTEAFF
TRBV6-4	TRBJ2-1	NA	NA	TGTGCCAGCAGTGACTTGGCAGGGGGGTCCAATGAGCAGTTCTTC	CASSDLAGGSNEQFF
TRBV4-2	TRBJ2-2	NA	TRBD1	TGTGCCAGCAGCCAAGCTGTGACAGGGATTACCGGGGAGCTGTTTTTT	CASSQAVTGITGELFF
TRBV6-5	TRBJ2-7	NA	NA	TGTGCCAGCAGTTACATGCAGGGCGGTGTCGAGCAGTACTTC	CASSYMQGGVEQYF
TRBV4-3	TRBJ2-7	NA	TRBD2	TGCGCCAGCAGCCACCTCGGGAGGCCCTACGAGCAGTACTTC	CASSHLGRPYEQYF
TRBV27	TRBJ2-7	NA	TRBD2	TGTGCCAGCAGTCCCAGACTAGCGGGGCCCTACGAGCAGTACTTC	CASSPRLAGPYEQYF
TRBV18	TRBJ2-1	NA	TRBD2	TGTGCCAGCTCACCAAGGGCGGGAGGGGGCTACAATGAGCAGTTCTTC	CASSPRAGGGYNEQFF
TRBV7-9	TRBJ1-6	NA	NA	TGTGCCAGCAGCTTAGTACAGGTTAATTCACCCCTCCACTTT	CASSLVQVNSPLHF
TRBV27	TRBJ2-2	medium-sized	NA	TGTGCCAGCAGCCCCCGCCGAGTGAACACCGGGGAGCTGTTTTTT	CASSPRRVNTGELFF
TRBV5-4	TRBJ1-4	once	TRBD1	TGTGCCAGCAGCTTAGCCTCGGACAGGGGGCGTGAAAAACTGTTTTTT	CASSLASDRGREKLFF
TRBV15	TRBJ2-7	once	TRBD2	TGTGCCACCAGCAGAGATAGGGGAGGGAAGCACTCCTACGAGCAGTACTTC	CATSRDRGGKHSYEQYF
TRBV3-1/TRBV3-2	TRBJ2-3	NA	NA	TGTGCCAGCAGCCAAGATTTGGCTTCTGGTACGCAGTATTTT	CASSQDLASGTQYF
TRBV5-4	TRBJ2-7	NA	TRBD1	TGTGCCAGCAGCCAAGGGGGCATACGATCCTCCTACGAGCAGTACTTC	CASSQGGIRSSYEQYF
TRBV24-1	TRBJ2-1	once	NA	TGTGCCACCACCTCCTCCGGGTCTGGTGAGCAGTTCTTC	CATTSSGSGEQFF
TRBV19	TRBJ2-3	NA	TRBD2	TGTGCCAGTAGTCCTACTCTAGCGGGAGAGGCAGATACGCAGTATTTT	CASSPTLAGEADTQYF
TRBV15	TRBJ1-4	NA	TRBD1	TGTGCCACCAGCACGAGTGCCGGGACAGGGGATGAAAAACTGTTTTTT	CATSTSAGTGDEKLFF
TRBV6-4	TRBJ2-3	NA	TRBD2	TGTGCCAGCAGTGAAGCGGGAGGGACTAATACGCAGTATTTT	CASSEAGGTNTQYF
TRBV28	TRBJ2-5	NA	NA	TGTGCCAGCCGCGGCTTTTGGGAGACCCAGTACTTC	CASRGFWETQYF
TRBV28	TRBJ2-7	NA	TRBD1	TGTGCCAGCAGTCCAACAGGGGGCGACTACGAGCAGTACTTC	CASSPTGGDYEQYF
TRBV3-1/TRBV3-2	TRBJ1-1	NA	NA	TGTGCCAGCAGCCAAGGTGAGGGACTTGAAGCTTTCTTT	CASSQGEGLEAFF
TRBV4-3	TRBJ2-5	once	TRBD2	TGCGCCAGCAGCCAAGGCAGCGGGAGTGATGAGACCCAGTACTTC	CASSQGSGSDETQYF
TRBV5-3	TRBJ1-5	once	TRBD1	TGTGCCAGAAGCTTTGAGGGGGCTTTGCGCAATCAGCCCCAGCATTTT	CARSFEGALRNQPQHF
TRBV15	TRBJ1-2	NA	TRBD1	TGTGCCACCAGCAGAGGACAGGGGGCCTATGGCTACACCTTC	CATSRGQGAYGYTF
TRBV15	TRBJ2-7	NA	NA	TGTGCCACCAGCAGAGGACTCCAATACGAGCAGTACTTC	CATSRGLQYEQYF
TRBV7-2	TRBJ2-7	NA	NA	TGTGCCAGCAGACAGGGAAGCTCCTACGAGCAGTACTTC	CASRQGSSYEQYF
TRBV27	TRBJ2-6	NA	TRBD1	TGTGCCAGCACCCGGACAGGGGGCTTGGGGGCCAACGTCCTGACTTTC	CASTRTGGLGANVLTF
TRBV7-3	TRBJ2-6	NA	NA	TGTGCCAGCAGCACGGACAGATCCGGGGCCAACGTCCTGACTTTC	CASSTDRSGANVLTF
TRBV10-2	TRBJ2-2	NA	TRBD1	TGCGCCAGCAGTGAGTCTGGGACAGGTTCTTCCGGGGAGCTGTTTTTT	CASSESGTGSSGELFF
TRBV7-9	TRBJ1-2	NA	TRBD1	TGTGCCAGCAGCGAAATGGCCGGGACAGGGGGCTTTGGCTACACCTTC	CASSEMAGTGGFGYTF
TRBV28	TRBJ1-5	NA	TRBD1	TGTGCCAGCAAAAAAGGAAATAGCAGGGGGGTCAATCAGCCCCAGCATTTT	CASKKGNSRGVNQPQHF
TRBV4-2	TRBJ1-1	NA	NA	TGTGCCAGCAGCCAAGATGCATGGGAAAGGGGCACTGAAGCTTTCTTT	CASSQDAWERGTEAFF
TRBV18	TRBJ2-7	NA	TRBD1	TGTGCCAGCTCACCACGACAGGGGGCGGGCGAGCAGTACTTC	CASSPRQGAGEQYF
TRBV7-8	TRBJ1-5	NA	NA	TGTGCCAGCAGCTTAGGCCCGCGGGGGCAAAGTAATCAGCCCCAGCATTTT	CASSLGPRGQSNQPQHF
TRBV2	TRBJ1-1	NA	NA	TGTGCCAGCAGTGAAGTGGGCAGGGGCGTCACTGAAGCTTTCTTT	CASSEVGRGVTEAFF
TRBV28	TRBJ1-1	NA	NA	TGTGCCAGCAGCCCCCGGGGGAGGGGGAACACTGAAGCTTTCTTT	CASSPRGRGNTEAFF
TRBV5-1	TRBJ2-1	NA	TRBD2	TGCGCCAGCAGCTTGGCCGTCGCTAGCGGGGGCCCAAGCTCCTACAATGAGCAGTTCTTC	CASSLAVASGGPSSYNEQFF
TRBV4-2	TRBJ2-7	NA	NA	TGTGCCAGCAGCCAAGATGGTCCGCCAGGGGGGCCAAGCTCCTACGAGCAGTACTTC	CASSQDGPPGGPSSYEQYF
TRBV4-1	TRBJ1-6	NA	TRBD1	TGCGCCAGCAGCCAAGATACCCCTCGGGACAGGGGTCGTTCACCCCTCCACTTT	CASSQDTPRDRGRSPLHF
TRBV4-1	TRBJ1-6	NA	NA	TGCGCCAGCAGTCTCAGCGGGGCAGGGATGGATTCACCCCTCCACTTT	CASSLSGAGMDSPLHF
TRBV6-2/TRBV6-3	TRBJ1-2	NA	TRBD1	TGTGCCAGCAGCCGACGACAGGGTTCGTACGGCTACACCTTC	CASSRRQGSYGYTF
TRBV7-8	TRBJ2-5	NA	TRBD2	TGTGCCAGCAGCTTATGGGGAGGGGAGACCCAGTACTTC	CASSLWGGETQYF
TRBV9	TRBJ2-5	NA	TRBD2	TGTGCCAGCAGCCTCGCTAGCGGGAGGGGCCAAGAGACCCAGTACTTC	CASSLASGRGQETQYF
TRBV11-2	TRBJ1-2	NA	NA	TGTGCCAGCAGCCCTAAAGGGGGGGGCCAGCTTCTCTCCTATGGCTACACCTTC	CASSPKGGGQLLSYGYTF
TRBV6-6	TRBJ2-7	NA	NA	TGTGCCAGCAGTTACTCCGGGACACCTACCTACGAGCAGTACTTC	CASSYSGTPTYEQYF
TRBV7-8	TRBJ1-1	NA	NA	TGTGCCAGCAGTACCACCCTCAGGGTCACTGAAGCTTTCTTT	CASSTTLRVTEAFF
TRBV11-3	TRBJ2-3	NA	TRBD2	TGTGCCAGCAGCTTAGGCGGGAGTTTGGATACGCAGTATTTT	CASSLGGSLDTQYF
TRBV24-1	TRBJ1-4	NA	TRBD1	TGTGCCACCAGTGACACACAGGGGGCTGAGGAAAAACTGTTTTTT	CATSDTQGAEEKLFF
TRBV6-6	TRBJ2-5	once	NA	TGTGCCAGCAGTCATAACAGGATCCAGTACTTC	CASSHNRIQYF
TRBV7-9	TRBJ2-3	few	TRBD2	TGTGCCAGCAGCTTAGCCCGGAGTGGTAGCGGGGGGGCAGATACGCAGTATTTT	CASSLARSGSGGADTQYF
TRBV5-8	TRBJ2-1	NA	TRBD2	TGTGCCAGCAGCTTGGGTAGCGGGAGGGCTGATGAGCAGTTCTTC	CASSLGSGRADEQFF
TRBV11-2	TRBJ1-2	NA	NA	TGTGCCAGCAGCTTGGGCAGGGGTAACTATGGCTACACCTTC	CASSLGRGNYGYTF
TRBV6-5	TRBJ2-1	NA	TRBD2	TGTGCCAGCATTCCTAGCGGGTCCTACAATGAGCAGTTCTTC	CASIPSGSYNEQFF
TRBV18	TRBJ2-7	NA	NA	TGTGCCAGCTCACCACAGGCAGGGATATCCTACGAGCAGTACTTC	CASSPQAGISYEQYF